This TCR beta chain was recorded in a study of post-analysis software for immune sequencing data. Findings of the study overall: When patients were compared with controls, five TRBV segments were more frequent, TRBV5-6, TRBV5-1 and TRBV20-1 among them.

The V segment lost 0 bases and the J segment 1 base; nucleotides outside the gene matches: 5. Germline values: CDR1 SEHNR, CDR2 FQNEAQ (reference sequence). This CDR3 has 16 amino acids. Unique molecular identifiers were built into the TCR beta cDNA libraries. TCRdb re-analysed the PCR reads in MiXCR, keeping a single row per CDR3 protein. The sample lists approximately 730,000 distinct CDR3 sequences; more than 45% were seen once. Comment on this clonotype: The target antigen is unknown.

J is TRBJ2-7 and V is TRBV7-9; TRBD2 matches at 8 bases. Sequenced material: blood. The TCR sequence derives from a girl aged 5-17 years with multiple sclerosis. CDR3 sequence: CASSLASGTGSYEQYF. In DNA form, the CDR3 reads TGTGCCAGCAGCTTAGCTAGCGGGACGGGGTCCTACGAGCAGTACTTC.